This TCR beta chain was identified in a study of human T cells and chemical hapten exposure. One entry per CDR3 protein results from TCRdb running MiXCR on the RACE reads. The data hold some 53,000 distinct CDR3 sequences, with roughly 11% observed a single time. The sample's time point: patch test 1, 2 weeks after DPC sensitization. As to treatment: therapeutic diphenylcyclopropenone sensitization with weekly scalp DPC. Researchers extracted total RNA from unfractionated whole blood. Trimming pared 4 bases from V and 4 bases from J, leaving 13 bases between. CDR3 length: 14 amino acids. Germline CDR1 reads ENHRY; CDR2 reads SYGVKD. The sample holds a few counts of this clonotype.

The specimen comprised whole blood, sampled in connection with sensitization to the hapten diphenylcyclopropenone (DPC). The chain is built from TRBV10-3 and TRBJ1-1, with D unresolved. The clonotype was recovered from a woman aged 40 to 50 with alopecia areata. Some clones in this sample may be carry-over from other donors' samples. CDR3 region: CAISGRGMGTEAFF. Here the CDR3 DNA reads TGTGCCATCAGTGGCCGGGGAATGGGCACTGAAGCTTTCTTT.